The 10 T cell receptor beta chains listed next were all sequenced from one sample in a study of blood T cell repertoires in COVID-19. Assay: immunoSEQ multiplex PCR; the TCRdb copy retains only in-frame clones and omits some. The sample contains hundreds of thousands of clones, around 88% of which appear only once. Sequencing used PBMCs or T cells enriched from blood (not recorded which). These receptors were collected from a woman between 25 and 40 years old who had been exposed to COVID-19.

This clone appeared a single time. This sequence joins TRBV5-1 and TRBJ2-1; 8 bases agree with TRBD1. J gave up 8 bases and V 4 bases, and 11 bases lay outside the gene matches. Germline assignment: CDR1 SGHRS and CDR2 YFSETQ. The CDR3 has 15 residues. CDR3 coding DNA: TGCGCCAGCAGCCTTCGGACAGGGAATGTAGATGAGCAGTTCTTC. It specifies CASSLRTGNVDEQFF.

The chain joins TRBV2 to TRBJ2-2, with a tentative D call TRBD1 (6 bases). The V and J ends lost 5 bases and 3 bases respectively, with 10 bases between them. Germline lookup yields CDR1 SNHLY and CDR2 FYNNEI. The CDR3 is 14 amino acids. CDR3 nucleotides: TGTGCCAGCAGTAACAGGGTTTACACCGGGGAGCTGTTTTTT. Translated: CASSNRVYTGELFF.

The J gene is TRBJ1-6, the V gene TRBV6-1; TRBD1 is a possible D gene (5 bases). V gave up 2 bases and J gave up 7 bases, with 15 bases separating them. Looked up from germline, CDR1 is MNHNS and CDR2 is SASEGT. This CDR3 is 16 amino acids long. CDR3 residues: CASSEMGQWRNSPLHF. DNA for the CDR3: TGTGCCAGCAGTGAAATGGGGCAGTGGCGAAATTCACCCCTCCACTTT.

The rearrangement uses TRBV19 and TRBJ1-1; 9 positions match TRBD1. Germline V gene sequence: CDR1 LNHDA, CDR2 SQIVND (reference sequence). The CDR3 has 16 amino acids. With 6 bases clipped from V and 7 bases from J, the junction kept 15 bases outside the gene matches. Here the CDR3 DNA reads TGTGCCAGTAGCGGATTCCCTTCGGGACAGGGCGATGAAGCTTTCTTT. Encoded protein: CASSGFPSGQGDEAFF.

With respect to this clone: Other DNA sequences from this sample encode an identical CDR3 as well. The CDR3 reads CASSVEAGGYEQYF. The CDR3 region has the DNA TGTGCCAGCAGCGTAGAAGCGGGGGGGTATGAGCAGTACTTC. The chain combines TRBV9 with TRBJ2-7; 10 nucleotides line up with TRBD2. The germline V gene encodes CDR1 SGDLS and CDR2 YYNGEE. Trimming took 0 bases from V and 7 from J; bases not matched to a gene: 4. This CDR3 is built from 14 residues.

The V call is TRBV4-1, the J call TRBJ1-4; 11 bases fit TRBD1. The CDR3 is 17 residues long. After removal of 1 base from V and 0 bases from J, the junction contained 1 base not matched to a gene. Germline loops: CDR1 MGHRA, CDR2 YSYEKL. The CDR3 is CASSQGDRGATNEKLFF. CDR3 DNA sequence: TGCGCCAGCAGCCAAGGGGACAGGGGGGCAACTAATGAAAAACTGTTTTTT.

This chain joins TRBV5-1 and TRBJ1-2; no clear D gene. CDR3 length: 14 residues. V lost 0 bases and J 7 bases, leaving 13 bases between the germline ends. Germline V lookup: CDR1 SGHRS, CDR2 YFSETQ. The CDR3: CASSLVSSGFGYTF. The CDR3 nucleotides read TGCGCCAGCAGCTTGGTCAGTTCCGGGTTTGGCTACACCTTC. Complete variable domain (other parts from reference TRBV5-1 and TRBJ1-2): KAGVTQTPRYLIKTRGQQVTLSCSPISGHRSVSWYQQTPGQGLQFLFEYFSETQRNKGNFPGRFSGRQFSNSRSEMNVSTLELGDSALYLCASSLVSSGFGYTFGSGTRLTVV.

This chain's CDR3 is CSVENLGGYTDTQYF. The CDR3 bases are TGCAGCGTGGAAAATTTGGGGGGGTACACAGATACGCAGTATTTT. The J gene is TRBJ2-3, the V gene TRBV29-1; 7 nucleotides align to TRBD2. This CDR3 is built from 15 residues. CDR1 SQVTM and CDR2 ANQGSEA come from the germline V gene. The V and J ends lost 6 bases and 2 bases, in that order; junction bases with no gene match: 11.

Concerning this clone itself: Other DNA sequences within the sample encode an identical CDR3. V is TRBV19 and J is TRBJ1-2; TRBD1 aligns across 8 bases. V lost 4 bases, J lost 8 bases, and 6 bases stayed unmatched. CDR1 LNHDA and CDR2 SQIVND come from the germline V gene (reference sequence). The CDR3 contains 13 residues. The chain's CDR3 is CASSTTGGDGYTF. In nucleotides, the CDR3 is TGTGCCAGTAGTACTACAGGGGGAGACGGCTACACCTTC.

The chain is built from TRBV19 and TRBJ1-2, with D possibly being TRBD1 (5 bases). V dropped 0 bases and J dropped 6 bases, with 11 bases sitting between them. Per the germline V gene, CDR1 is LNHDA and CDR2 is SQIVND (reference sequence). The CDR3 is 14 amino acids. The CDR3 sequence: CASSIDPGLNGYTF. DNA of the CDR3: TGTGCCAGTAGTATAGACCCAGGGTTGAATGGCTACACCTTC.